This T cell receptor (beta chain) was observed in a study of blood T cell repertoires in COVID-19. Study information: The United States, Italy and Spain supplied acute and convalescent COVID-19 samples. Nucleic acid was either cDNA or gDNA, and it came from T cells, B-cell-depleted T cells, or PBMCs.

Self-reported history from a screening survey and questionnaire set each donor's cohort. Original handling: Reference gene primer amplification gave nucleated cell count estimates. The repertoire was sequenced with immunoSEQ multiplex PCR; TCRdb's copy has only in-frame clones and lacks some. That table gives V, J and clone size, and the DNA gave D and trimming. This table has approximately 180,000 clones, roughly 87% appearing once. Trimming took 3 bases from V and 0 from J, leaving 13 bases between them. The germline CDR1 and CDR2 sequences are LNHDA and SQIVND (reference sequence). CDR3 length equals 16 residues. This clone was detected a few times.

The TCR originated in a human donor with acute COVID-19. The donor label of this sample is uncertain. This sequence joins TRBV19 and TRBJ2-3, with D perhaps matching TRBD2 (6 bases). The sequencing input was PBMCs or T cells enriched from blood (not recorded which). CDR3 DNA: TGTGCCAGTAGTATGGAGGGACCTCCTAGCACAGATACGCAGTATTTT. This codes for CASSMEGPPSTDTQYF.